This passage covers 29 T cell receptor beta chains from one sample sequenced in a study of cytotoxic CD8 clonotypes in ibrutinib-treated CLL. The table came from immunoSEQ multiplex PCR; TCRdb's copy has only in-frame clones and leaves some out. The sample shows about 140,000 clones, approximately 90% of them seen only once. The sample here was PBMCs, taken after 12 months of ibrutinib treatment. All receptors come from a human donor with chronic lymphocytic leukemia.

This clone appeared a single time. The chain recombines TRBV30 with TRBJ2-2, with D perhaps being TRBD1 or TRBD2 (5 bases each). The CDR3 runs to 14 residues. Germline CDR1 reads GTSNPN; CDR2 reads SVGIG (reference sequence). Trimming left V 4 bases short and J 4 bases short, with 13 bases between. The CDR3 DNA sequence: TGTGCCTGGAAAGGGGCGGGCCGCACCGGGGAGCTGTTTTTT. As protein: CAWKGAGRTGELFF. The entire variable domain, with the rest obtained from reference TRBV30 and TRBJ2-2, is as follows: SQTIHQWPATLVQPVGSPLSLECTVEGTSNPNLYWYRQAAGRGLQLLFYSVGIGQISSEVPQNLSASRPQDRQFILSSKKLLLSDSGFYLCAWKGAGRTGELFFGEGSRLTVL.

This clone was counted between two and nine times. In DNA form, the CDR3 reads TGCGCCAGCAGCTTGGCCGATCGTGGCTACACCTTC. Its translation: CASSLADRGYTF. The chain joins TRBV5-1 to TRBJ1-2; D ambiguous. With 0 bases removed from V and 7 bases from J, the gap between germline ends came to 7 bases. The germline V gene has CDR1 SGHRS and CDR2 YFSETQ. CDR3 size: 12 residues.

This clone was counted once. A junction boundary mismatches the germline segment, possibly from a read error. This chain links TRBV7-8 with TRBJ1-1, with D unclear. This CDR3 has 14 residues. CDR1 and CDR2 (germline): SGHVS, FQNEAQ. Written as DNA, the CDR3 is TGTGCCAGCAGACAAGTTACGGAGAACGCTGAAGCTTTCTTT. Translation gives CASRQVTENAEAFF.

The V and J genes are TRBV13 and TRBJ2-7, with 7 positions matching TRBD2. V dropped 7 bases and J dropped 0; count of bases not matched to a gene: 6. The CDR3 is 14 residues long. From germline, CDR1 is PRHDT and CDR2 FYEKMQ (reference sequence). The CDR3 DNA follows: TGTGCCAGCATAAGGGCTAGCGGCTCCTACGAGCAGTACTTC. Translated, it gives CASIRASGSYEQYF.

The CDR3 here is CAWSSSFGENIQYF. The CDR3, as DNA: TGTGCCTGGAGTTCCAGTTTCGGGGAAAACATTCAGTACTTC. The chain carries TRBV30 and TRBJ2-4; weak D call: TRBD2 (5 bases). Germline CDR1 is GTSNPN and CDR2 is SVGIG (reference sequence). V gave up 2 bases and J gave up 5 bases, with 13 bases separating them. This CDR3 has 14 residues.

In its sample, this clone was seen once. CDR3: CASSRYNEQFF. In DNA, the CDR3 is TGTGCCAGCAGCCGCTACAATGAGCAGTTCTTC. This chain links TRBV7-2 with TRBJ2-1, with D hard to call. V was cut by 5 bases and J by 3 bases, with 2 bases left in between. The CDR3 has 11 amino acids. The V gene's germline CDR1 is SGHTA and CDR2 FQGNSA.

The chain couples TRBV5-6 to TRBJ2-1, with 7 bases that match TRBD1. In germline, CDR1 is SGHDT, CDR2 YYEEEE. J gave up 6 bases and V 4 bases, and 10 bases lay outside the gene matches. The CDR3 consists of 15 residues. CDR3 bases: TGTGCCAGCAGCGAATACGCGACAGGGTCCAATGAGCAGTTCTTC. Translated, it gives CASSEYATGSNEQFF. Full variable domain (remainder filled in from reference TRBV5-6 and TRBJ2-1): DAGVTQSPTHLIKTRGQQVTLRCSPKSGHDTVSWYQQALGQGPQFIFQYYEEEERQRGNFPDRFSGHQFPNYSSELNVNALLLGDSALYLCASSEYATGSNEQFFGPGTRLTVL.

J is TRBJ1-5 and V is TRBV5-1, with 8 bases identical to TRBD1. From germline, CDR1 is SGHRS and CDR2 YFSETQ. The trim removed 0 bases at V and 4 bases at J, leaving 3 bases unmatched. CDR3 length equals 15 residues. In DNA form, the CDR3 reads TGCGCCAGCAGCTTGGGGACAGGGAAAAATCAGCCCCAGCATTTT. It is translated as CASSLGTGKNQPQHF.

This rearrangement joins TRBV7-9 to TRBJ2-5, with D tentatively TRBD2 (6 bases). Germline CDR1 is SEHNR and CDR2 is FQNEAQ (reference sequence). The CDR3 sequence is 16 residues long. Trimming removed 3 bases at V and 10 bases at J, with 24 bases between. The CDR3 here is CASSFKQGAGGKGQYF. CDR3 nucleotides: TGTGCCAGCAGCTTCAAGCAAGGGGCAGGCGGGAAAGGCCAGTACTTC.

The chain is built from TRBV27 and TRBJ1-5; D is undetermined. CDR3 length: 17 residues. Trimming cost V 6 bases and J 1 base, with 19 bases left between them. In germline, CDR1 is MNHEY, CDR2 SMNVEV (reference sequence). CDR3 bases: TGTGCCAGCAGCCCCCGGTTCCGGGATTTGAGCAATCAGCCCCAGCATTTT. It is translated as CASSPRFRDLSNQPQHF.

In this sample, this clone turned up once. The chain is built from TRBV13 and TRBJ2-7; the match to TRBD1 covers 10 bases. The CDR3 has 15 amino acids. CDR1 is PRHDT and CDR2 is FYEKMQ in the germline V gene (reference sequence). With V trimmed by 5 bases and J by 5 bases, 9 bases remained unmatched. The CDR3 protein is CASSAGQGGLHEQYF. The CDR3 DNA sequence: TGTGCCAGCAGCGCCGGACAGGGGGGGCTCCACGAGCAGTACTTC.

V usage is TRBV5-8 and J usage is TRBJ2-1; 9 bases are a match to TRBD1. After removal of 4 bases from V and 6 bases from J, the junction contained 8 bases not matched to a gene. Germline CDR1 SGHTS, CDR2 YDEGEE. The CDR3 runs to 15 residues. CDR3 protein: CASSPRTTGGNEQFF. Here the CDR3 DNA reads TGTGCCAGCAGCCCCCGAACGACAGGGGGCAATGAGCAGTTCTTC.

The CDR3 coding sequence is TGTGCCAGCAGCCGCGGGGGCTTCACTGAAGCTTTCTTT. It specifies CASSRGGFTEAFF. The chain employs TRBV11-2 and TRBJ1-1, with D possibly TRBD1 on 6 matching bases. Germline loops: CDR1 SGHAT, CDR2 FQNNGV. CDR3 length: 13 residues. Trimming pared 5 bases from V and 4 bases from J, leaving 11 bases between.

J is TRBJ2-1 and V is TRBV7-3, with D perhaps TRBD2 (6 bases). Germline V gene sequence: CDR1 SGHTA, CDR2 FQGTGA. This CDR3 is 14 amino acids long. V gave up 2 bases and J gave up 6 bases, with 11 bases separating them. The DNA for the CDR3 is TGTGCCAGCAGCTTAGACCCTAGCGCCAATGAGCAGTTCTTC. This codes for CASSLDPSANEQFF.

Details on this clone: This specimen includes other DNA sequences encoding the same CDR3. The CDR3 loop is CSETSGTDTQYF. The CDR3 nucleotides are TGCAGCGAGACTAGCGGCACAGATACGCAGTATTTT. The chain links TRBV29-1 to TRBJ2-3, with TRBD2 matching 8 bases. Germline CDR1 and CDR2: SQVTM and ANQGSEA. V lost 7 bases, J lost 1 base, and 1 base stayed unmatched. The CDR3 has 12 residues.

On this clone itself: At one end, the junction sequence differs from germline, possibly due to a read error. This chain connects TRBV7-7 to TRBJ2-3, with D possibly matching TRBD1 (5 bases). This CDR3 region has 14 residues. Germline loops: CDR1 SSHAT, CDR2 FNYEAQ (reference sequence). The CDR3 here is CASSASDSADTQYF. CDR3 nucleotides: TGTGCTAGCAGCGCATCCGACAGTGCAGATACGCAGTATTTT.

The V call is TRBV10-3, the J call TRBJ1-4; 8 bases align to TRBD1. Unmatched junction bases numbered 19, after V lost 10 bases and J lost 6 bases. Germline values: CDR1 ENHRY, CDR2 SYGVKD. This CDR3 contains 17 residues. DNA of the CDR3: TGTGCCACCTTAGATACCGCAGGGGGCGCCTTTCATGAAAAACTGTTTTTT. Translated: CATLDTAGGAFHEKLFF.

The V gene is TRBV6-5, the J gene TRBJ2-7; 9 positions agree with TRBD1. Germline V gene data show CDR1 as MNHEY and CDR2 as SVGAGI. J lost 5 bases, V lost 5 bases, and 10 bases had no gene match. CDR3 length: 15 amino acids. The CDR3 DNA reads TGTGCCAGCAGTCTCTCGGGACAGGGTTTCAACGAGCAGTACTTC. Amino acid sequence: CASSLSGQGFNEQYF.

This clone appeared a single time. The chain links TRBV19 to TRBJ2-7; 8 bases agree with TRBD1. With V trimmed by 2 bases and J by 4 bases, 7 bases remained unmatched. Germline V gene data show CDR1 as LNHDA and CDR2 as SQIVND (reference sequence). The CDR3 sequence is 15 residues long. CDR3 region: CASSIRTGWFYEQYF. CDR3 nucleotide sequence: TGTGCCAGTAGTATAAGGACAGGGTGGTTTTACGAGCAGTACTTC.

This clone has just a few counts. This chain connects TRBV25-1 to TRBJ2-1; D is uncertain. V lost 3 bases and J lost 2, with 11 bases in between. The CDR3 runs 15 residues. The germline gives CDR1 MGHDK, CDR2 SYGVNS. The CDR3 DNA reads TGTGCCAGCAGTGAGATGAGTCGCCCCTACAATGAGCAGTTCTTC. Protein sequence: CASSEMSRPYNEQFF. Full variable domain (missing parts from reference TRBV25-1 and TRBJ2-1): EADIYQTPRYLVIGTGKKITLECSQTMGHDKMYWYQQDPGMELHLIHYSYGVNSTEKGDLSSESTVSRIRTEHFPLTLESARPSHTSQYLCASSEMSRPYNEQFFGPGTRLTVL.

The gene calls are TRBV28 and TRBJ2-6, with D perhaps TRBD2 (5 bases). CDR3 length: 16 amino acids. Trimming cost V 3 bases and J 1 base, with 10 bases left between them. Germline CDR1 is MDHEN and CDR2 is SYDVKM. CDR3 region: CASSFSDGSGANVLTF. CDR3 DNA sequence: TGTGCCAGCAGTTTTAGCGACGGGTCTGGGGCCAACGTCCTGACTTTC.

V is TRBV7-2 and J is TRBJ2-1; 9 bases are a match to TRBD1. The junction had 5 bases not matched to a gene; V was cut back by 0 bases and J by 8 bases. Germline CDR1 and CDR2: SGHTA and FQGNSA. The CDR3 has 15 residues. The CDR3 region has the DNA TGTGCCAGCAGCTTAGCTCGGGACAGGGTTGATGAGCAGTTCTTC. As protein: CASSLARDRVDEQFF.

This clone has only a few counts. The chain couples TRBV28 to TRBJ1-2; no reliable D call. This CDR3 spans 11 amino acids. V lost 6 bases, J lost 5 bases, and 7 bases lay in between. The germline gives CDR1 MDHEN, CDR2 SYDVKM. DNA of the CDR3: TGTGCCAGCAGGACCGTTTATGGCTACACCTTC. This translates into CASRTVYGYTF.

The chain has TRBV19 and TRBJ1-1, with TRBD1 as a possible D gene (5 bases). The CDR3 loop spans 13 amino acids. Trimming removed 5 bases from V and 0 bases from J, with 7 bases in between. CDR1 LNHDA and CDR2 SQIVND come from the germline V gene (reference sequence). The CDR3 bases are TGTGCCAGTAGTTTGACAGTGAACACTGAAGCTTTCTTT. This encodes CASSLTVNTEAFF.

The CDR3 DNA follows: TGCGCCAGCAGCCAAGGGACAGGGGGTGGGGGTTTCTACGAGCAGTACTTC. Translation: CASSQGTGGGGFYEQYF. This sequence joins TRBV4-3 and TRBJ2-7; 10 bases are shared with TRBD1. The CDR3 covers 17 residues. V trimming: 1 base; J trimming: 3 bases; junction bases outside the gene matches: 9. CDR1 and CDR2 from the germline V gene are LGHNA and YSLEER.

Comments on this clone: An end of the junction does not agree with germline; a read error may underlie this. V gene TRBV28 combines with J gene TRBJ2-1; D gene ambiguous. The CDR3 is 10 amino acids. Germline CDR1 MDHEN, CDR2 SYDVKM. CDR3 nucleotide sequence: TGTGCCAGCAGTTTAGCACATCCCGTCTTC. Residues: CASSLAHPVF.

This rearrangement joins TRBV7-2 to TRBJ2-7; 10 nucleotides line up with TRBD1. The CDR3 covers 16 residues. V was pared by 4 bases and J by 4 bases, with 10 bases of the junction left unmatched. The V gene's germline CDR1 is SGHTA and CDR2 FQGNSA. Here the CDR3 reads CASSSTGTGAVYEQYF. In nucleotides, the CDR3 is TGTGCCAGCAGCTCGACCGGGACAGGGGCAGTTTACGAGCAGTACTTC.

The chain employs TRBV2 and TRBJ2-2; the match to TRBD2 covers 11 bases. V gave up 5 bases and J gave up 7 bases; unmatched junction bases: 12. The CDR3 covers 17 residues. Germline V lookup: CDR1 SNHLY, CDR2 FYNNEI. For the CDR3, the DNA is TGTGCCAGCAGTCCGACTAGCGGGGATACGAGGGGCGGGGAGCTGTTTTTT. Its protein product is CASSPTSGDTRGGELFF.

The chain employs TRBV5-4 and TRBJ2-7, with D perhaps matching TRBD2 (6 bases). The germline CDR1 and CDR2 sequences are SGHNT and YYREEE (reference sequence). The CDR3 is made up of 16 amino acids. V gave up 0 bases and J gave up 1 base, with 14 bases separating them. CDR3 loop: CASSLGGRGSSYEQYF. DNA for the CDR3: TGTGCCAGCAGCTTGGGAGGCCGGGGGTCGTCCTACGAGCAGTACTTC.